The 6 T cell receptor beta chains presented below share a single source sample, sequenced in a study of shared clonotypes between healthy human individuals. Measured with immunoSEQ multiplex PCR; TCRdb has only the in-frame clones, and not every one. The profile shows about 980,000 clones, around three quarters of them singletons. The sequenced sample consisted of memory CD4+ T cells sorted from blood. Specified subset: CD45RA-negative fraction. These receptor sequences come from a young man in good health.

The rearrangement links TRBV28 to TRBJ1-4; D is unclear. The V gene's germline CDR1 is MDHEN and CDR2 SYDVKM. V was trimmed by 3 bases and J by 8 bases, leaving 13 bases between them. This CDR3 contains 14 residues. CDR3 protein: CASSFSRAYEKLFF. The CDR3 bases are TGTGCCAGCAGTTTTAGTAGGGCCTACGAAAAACTGTTTTTT.

The chain combines TRBV27 with TRBJ1-5; D remains unclear. V lost 5 bases and J lost 0, with 5 bases in between. The CDR3 covers 13 residues. Germline V gene data show CDR1 as MNHEY and CDR2 as SMNVEV (reference sequence). In DNA, the CDR3 is TGTGCCAGCAGTGTTAATAGCAATCAGCCCCAGCATTTT. It encodes CASSVNSNQPQHF.

This clone was observed a few times. The chain combines TRBV10-3 with TRBJ1-1; weak D call: TRBD1 (5 bases). The germline V and J ends were trimmed by 3 bases and 4 bases, with 12 bases remaining between them. The CDR3 runs to 14 residues. From germline, CDR1 is ENHRY and CDR2 SYGVKD. CDR3 amino acids: CAISEAGDGTEAFF. The CDR3 DNA reads TGTGCCATCAGTGAAGCGGGGGATGGCACTGAAGCTTTCTTT.

The chain couples TRBV19 to TRBJ1-1; D is perhaps TRBD1 (6 bases). Germline V gene data show CDR1 as LNHDA and CDR2 as SQIVND (reference sequence). This CDR3 comprises 18 residues. The V end lost 3 bases, the J end lost 0 bases, and 20 bases lay between the germline ends. The CDR3 region is CASSMDYGGARVNTEAFF. Written as DNA, the CDR3 is TGTGCCAGTAGTATGGATTATGGGGGGGCTCGCGTGAACACTGAAGCTTTCTTT.

V usage is TRBV23-1 and J usage is TRBJ1-1, with D unclear. TRBV23-1 is known as an ORF, though its function is uncertain. This CDR3 contains 12 residues. Trimming took off 4 bases at V and 1 base at J, with 4 bases between the two ends. CDR3 in DNA: TGCGCCAGCAGTCTAGGGAACACTGAAGCTTTCTTT. Translating it yields CASSLGNTEAFF.

The chain has TRBV7-9 and TRBJ2-5; D may be TRBD1 (6 bases). The V gene's germline CDR1 is SEHNR and CDR2 FQNEAQ (reference sequence). V was cut by 3 bases and J by 1 base, with 9 bases left in between. The CDR3 runs to 14 residues. The chain's CDR3 is CASSFQGIQETQYF. The CDR3 DNA reads as TGTGCCAGCAGCTTCCAGGGGATCCAAGAGACCCAGTACTTC.